This T cell receptor (beta chain) was recovered during a study of cytomegalovirus exposure and HLA in healthy donors. General study results and limits: Researchers counted over 150 TCR beta chains as cytomegalovirus-associated. Because they were indistinguishable, some V segments, including TRBV6-2 and TRBV6-3, were excluded. Reported performance of the classifier showed diagnosis of cytomegalovirus status with high specificity and sensitivity.

As regards this clone: The antigen is undetermined.

CDR1 is SGHRS and CDR2 is YFSETQ in the germline V gene. The CDR3 is made up of 14 amino acids. The V and J ends lost 6 bases and 3 bases respectively, with 15 bases between them. Use of 60 Vbeta and 13 Jbeta primers characterized the PCR. Repertoires were generated with immunoSEQ multiplex PCR, while TCRdb's copy carries only in-frame clones and drops some. Of some 90,000 clones listed, more than 60% are singletons. The specimen was PBMCs. The chain recombines TRBV5-1 with TRBJ1-1; the D gene is possibly TRBD1 (6 bases). The clonotype originates from a boy aged 5-17 years in good health and CMV-seronegative. CDR3 sequence reads: CASMKQGMDTEAFF. CDR3 DNA: TGCGCCAGCATGAAACAGGGAATGGACACTGAAGCTTTCTTT.